The clone carrying this TCR beta chain was detected once. Its specificity is unknown. The source of the sample is a study of cytomegalovirus exposure and HLA in healthy donors. Study outcomes and limitations: According to the study, around 150 TCR beta chains were cytomegalovirus-associated.

A multiplex PCR was run with 60 Vbeta primers and 13 Jbeta primers. TCRdb's copy holds only in-frame clones and misses some; the assay was immunoSEQ multiplex PCR. The top ten hold under 2% of the sample, which has about 200,000 clones, 60% to 85% seen once. The sequence was collected from a girl aged 5 to 17 in good health and CMV-seropositive. Material for sequencing was PBMCs.

CDR3 nucleotides: TGCGCCAGCAGCTTGGAAGTCGGGTGGAACACTGAAGCTTTCTTT. Translated: CASSLEVGWNTEAFF. The chain recombines TRBV5-1 with TRBJ1-1; no definite D call. Germline values: CDR1 SGHRS, CDR2 YFSETQ. The CDR3 runs 15 residues. Trimming took 0 bases from V and 1 from J, leaving 10 bases between them.